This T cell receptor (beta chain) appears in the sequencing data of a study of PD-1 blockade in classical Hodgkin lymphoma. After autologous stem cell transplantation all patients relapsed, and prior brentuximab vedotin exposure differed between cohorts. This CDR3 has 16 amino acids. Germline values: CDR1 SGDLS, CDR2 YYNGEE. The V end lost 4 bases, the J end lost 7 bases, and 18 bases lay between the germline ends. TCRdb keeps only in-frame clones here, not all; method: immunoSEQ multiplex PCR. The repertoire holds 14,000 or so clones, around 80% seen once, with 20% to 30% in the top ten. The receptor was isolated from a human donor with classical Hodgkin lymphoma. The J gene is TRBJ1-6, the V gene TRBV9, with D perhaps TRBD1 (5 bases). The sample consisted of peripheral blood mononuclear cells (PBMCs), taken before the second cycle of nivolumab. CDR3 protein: CASSSYPGPRNSPLHF. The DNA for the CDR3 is TGTGCCAGCAGCTCCTACCCGGGACCCCGAAATTCACCCCTCCACTTT.